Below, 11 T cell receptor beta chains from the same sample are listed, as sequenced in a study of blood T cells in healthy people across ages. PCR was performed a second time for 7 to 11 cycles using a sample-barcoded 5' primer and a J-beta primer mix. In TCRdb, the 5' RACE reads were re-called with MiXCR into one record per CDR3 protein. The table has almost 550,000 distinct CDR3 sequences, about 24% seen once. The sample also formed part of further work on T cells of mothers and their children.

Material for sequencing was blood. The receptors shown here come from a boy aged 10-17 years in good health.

The CDR3 region has the DNA TGTGCCAGCAGCCAAGATTCCCCAGAGGGTCGAGAGACCCAGTACTTC. Its protein is CASSQDSPEGRETQYF. The V gene is TRBV4-2, the J gene TRBJ2-5; D possibly corresponds to TRBD2 (5 bases). The V gene's germline CDR1 is LGHNA and CDR2 YNFKEQ. This CDR3 is built from 16 residues. Trimming removed 0 bases from V and 4 bases from J, with 15 bases in between.

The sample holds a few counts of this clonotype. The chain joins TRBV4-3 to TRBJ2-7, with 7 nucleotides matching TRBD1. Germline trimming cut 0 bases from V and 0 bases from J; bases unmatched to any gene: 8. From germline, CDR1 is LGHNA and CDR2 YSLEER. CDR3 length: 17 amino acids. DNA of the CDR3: TGCGCCAGCAGCCAAGATGGGGGACAGTCGAGCTCCTACGAGCAGTACTTC. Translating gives CASSQDGGQSSSYEQYF.

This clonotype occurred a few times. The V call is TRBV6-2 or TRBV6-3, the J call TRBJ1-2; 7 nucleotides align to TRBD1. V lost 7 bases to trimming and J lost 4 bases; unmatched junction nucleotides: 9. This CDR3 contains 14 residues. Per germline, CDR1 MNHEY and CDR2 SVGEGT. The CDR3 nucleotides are TGTGCCAGCACTCCGGGACAGACATTCTATGGCTACACCTTC. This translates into CASTPGQTFYGYTF.

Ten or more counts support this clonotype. The CDR3 sequence is CASSFVGGVTDTQYF. For the CDR3, the DNA is TGTGCCAGCAGCTTCGTGGGAGGGGTGACAGATACGCAGTATTTT. This sequence joins TRBV5-4 and TRBJ2-3, with TRBD2 matching 7 bases. V lost 2 bases, J lost 3 bases, and 6 bases stayed unmatched. The germline V gene has CDR1 SGHNT and CDR2 YYREEE (reference sequence). The CDR3 spans 15 residues. The complete variable domain, with remaining parts taken from reference TRBV5-4 and TRBJ2-3, reads ETGVTQSPTHLIKTRGQQVTLRCSSQSGHNTVSWYQQALGQGPQFIFQYYREEENGRGNFPPRFSGLQFPNYSSELNVNALELDDSALYLCASSFVGGVTDTQYFGPGTRLTVL.

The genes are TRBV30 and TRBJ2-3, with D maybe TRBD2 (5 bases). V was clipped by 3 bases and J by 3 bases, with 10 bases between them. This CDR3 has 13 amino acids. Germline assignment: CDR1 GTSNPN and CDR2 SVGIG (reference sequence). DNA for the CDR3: TGTGCCTGGAGCACCCAGCGGACAGATACGCAGTATTTT. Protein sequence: CAWSTQRTDTQYF. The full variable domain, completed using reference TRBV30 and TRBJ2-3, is SQTIHQWPATLVQPVGSPLSLECTVEGTSNPNLYWYRQAAGRGLQLLFYSVGIGQISSEVPQNLSASRPQDRQFILSSKKLLLSDSGFYLCAWSTQRTDTQYFGPGTRLTVL.

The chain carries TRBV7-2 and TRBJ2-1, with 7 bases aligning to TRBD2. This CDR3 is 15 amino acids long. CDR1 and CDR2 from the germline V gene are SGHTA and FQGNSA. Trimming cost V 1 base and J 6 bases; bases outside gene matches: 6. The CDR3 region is CASSLGGGAVNEQFF. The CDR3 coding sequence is TGTGCCAGCAGCTTAGGGGGGGGTGCTGTCAATGAGCAGTTCTTC.

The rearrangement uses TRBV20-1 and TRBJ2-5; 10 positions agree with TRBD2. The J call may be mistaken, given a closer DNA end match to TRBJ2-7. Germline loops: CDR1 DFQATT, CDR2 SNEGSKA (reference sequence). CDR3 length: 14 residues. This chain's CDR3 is CSANLAGALYEQYF. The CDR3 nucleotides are TGCAGTGCCAATCTAGCGGGAGCCCTCTACGAGCAGTACTTC.

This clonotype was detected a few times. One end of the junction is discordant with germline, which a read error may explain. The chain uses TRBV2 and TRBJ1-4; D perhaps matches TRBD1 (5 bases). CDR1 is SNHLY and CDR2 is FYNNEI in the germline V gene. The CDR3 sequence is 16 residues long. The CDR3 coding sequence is TGTGTCAGCAGTAATGGGCAGGGACGTCATAATGAAAAACTGTTTTTT. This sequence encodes CVSSNGQGRHNEKLFF.

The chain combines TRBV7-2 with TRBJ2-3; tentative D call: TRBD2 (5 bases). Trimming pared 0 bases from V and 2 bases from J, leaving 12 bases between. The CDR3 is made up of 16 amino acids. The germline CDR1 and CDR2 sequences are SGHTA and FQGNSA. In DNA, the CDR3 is TGTGCCAGCAGCTTAGCGCCGGTGGGAGTCACAGATACGCAGTATTTT. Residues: CASSLAPVGVTDTQYF.

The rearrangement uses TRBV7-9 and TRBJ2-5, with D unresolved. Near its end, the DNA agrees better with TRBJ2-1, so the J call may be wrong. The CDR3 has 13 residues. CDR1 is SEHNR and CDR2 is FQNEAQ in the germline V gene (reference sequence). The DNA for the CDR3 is TGTGCCAGCAGCTTCGTCGCATACAATGAGCAGTTCTTC. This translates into CASSFVAYNEQFF.

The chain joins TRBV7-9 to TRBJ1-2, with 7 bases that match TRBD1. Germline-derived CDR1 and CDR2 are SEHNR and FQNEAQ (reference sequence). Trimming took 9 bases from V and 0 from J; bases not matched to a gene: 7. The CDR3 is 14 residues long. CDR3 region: CASSGGTANYGYTF. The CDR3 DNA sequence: TGTGCCAGTTCTGGGGGGACAGCTAACTATGGCTACACCTTC.